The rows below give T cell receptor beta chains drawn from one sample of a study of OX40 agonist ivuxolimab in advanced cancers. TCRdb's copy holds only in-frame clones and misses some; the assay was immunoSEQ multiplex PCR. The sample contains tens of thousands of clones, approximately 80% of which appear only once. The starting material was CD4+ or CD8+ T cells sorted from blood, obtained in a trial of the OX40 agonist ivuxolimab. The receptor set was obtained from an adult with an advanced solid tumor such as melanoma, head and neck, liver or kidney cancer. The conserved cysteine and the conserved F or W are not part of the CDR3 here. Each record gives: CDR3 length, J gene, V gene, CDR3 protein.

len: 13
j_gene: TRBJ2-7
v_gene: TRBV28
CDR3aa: ASSLAGTSGSEKY

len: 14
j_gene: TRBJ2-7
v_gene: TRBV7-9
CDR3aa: ASSLATGGPSYEQY

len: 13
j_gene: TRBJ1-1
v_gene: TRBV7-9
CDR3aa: ASSLRGTANTEAF

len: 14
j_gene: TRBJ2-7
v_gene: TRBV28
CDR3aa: ASSLPGGSRDYEQY

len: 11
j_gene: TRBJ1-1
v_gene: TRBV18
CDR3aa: ASSGEGNTEAF

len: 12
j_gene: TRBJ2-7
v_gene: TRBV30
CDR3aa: AWSLGQGSYEQY

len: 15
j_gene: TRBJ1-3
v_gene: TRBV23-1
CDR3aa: ASSQFRDRFSGNTIY

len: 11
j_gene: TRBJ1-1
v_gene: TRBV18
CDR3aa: ASSRSTGTEAF

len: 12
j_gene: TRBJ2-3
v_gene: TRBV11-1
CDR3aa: ASSAIRGTDTQY

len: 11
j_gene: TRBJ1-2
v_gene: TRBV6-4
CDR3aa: ASSDGTGDGYT

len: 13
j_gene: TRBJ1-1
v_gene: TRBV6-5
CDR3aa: ASIPPTGGATEAF

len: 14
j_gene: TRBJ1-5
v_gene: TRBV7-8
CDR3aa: ASSPGDSPEVRPQH

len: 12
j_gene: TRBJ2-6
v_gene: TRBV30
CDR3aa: AWRGISGANVLT

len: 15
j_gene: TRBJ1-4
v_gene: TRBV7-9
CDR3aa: ASSLEFSKGGKEKLF

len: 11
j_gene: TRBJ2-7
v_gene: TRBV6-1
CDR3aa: ASTWTTSYEQY

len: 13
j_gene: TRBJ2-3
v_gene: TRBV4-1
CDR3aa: ASSKGGTGTDTQY

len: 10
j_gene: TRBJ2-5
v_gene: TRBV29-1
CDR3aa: SVEGGGGTQY

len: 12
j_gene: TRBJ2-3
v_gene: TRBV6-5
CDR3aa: ASSTTGSTDTQY

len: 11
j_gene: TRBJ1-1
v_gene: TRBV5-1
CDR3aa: ASSFRGGTEAF

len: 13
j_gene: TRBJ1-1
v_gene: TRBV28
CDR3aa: ASSQGSSGGTEAF

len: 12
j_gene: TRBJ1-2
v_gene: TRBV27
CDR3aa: ASAYNRDFYGYT

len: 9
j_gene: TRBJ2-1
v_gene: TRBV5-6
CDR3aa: ASSFGNEQF

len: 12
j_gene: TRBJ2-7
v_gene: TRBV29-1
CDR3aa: SVESPESSYEQY

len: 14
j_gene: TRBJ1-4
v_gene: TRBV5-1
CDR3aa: ASSSQTRASDEKLF

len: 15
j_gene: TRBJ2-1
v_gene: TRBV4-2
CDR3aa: ASSQDLVGGTYNEQF

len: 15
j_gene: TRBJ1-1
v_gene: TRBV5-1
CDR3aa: ASSLDLSRTKGTEAF

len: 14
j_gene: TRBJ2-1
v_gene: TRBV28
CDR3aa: ASSFLGRGSYNEQF

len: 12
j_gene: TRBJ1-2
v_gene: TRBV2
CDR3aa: ASSDPGQLYGYT

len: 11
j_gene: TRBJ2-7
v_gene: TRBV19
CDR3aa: ATEGPGTNEQY

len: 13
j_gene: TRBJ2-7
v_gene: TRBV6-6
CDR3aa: ASMVTGGPNYEQY

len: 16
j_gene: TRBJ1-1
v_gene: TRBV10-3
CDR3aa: AISESRTGGLVNTEAF

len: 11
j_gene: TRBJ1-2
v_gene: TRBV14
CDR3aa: ASSPDSRGGYT

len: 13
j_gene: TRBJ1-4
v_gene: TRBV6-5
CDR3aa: ASSSTGQGDEKLF

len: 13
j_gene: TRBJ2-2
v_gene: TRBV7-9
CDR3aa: ASSYRTGGPGELF

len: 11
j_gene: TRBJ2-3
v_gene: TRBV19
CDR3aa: ALRLDNTDTQY

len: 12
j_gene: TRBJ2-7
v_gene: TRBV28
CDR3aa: ASSFPGQGWEQY

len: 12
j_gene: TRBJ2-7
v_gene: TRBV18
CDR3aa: ASSPTGHIYEQY

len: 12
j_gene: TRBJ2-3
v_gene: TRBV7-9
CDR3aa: ASSLAGMRDTQY

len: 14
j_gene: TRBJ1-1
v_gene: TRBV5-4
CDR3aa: ASSFPEGALNTEAF

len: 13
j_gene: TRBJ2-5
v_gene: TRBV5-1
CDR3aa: ASSLAGGQLETQY

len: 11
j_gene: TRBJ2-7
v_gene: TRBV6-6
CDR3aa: ASSMGGTYEQY

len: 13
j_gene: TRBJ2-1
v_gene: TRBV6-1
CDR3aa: ASSEARGSYNEQF

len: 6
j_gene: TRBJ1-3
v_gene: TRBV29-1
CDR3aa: SVDGIY

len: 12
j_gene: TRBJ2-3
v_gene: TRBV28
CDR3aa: ASTGTESTDTQY

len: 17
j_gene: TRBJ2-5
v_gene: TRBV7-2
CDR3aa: ASSLVPSGGAPFYETQY

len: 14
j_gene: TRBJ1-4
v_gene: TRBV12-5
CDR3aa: ASGLVIGQAGEKLF

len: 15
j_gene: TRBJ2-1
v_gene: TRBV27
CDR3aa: ASTGLAGGSSYNEQF

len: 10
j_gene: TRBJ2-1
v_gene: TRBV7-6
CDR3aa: ASSLSVDEQF

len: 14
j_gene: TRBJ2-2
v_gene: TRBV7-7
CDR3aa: ASSPWTGGETGELF

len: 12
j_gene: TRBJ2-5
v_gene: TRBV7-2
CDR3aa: ASTPHRAKETQY

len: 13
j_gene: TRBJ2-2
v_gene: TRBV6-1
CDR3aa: ASSPWAQRTGELF

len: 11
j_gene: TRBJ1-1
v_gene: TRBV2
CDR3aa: ATRQDRNTEAF

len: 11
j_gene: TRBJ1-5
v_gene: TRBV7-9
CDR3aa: ASSLARSQPQH

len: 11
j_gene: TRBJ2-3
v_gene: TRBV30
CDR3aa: AWSWGRTDTQY

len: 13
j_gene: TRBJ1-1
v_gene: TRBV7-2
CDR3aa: ASSSYQGADTEAF